This T cell receptor beta chain came from a study of PD-L1 blockade in urothelial cancer. Study context: In the patient group, about 85% of the roughly 29 were males with bladder-origin urothelial cancer.

The method was immunoSEQ multiplex PCR; TCRdb's version includes in-frame clones alone and lacks a portion of them. The sample contains some 120,000 clones, approximately 84% of which appear only once. Time point noted: pretreatment peripheral blood. Germline V gene sequence: CDR1 MDHEN, CDR2 SYDVKM. V lost 5 bases and J 2 bases, leaving 16 bases between the germline ends. CDR3 length equals 16 residues. This TCR came from a man aged 45-65 years with urothelial cancer. The sequenced sample was PBMCs, obtained around atezolizumab (anti-PD-L1) treatment. The chain is built from TRBV28 and TRBJ2-4; D is perhaps TRBD1 (6 bases). The CDR3 nucleotides are TGTGCCAGCAGTACAGGGACGGTTTGGCCCAAAAACATTCAGTACTTC. Protein: CASSTGTVWPKNIQYF.